The present entry profiles one TCR beta chain with its context. Repertoires were generated with immunoSEQ multiplex PCR, while TCRdb's copy carries only in-frame clones and drops some. This sample has 200,000 or so clones, with about 86% found just once. This entry belongs to a study of blood T cell repertoires in COVID-19. Across the whole study: COVID-19 samples collected from the United States, Italy and Spain covered acute and convalescent phases.

V lost 1 base and J lost 4, with 23 bases in between. Germline values: CDR1 LGHDT, CDR2 YNNKEL (reference sequence). The CDR3 contains 19 residues. Sequencing was done on a sample of peripheral blood. This receptor was obtained from a woman under 40 who had recovered from COVID-19. The chain is built from TRBV3-1 (or the pseudogene TRBV3-2) and TRBJ1-3; D ambiguous. The CDR3 spells CASSQVRSTWTGAGNTIYF. The CDR3 region has the DNA TGTGCCAGCAGCCAAGTCCGGTCTACTTGGACTGGCGCCGGAAACACCATATATTTT.